This is a list of T cell receptor beta chains from one sample in a study of neurological immune-mediated disorders. TCRdb reprocessed the 5' RACE reads via MiXCR and lists one record per CDR3 protein. The sample consists of about 87,000 distinct CDR3 sequences, approximately 4% of them appearing once. The sample consisted of PBMCs. The receptors here all came from a woman between 50 and 59 years old with multiple sclerosis. CDR3s include the opening cysteine and the closing phenylalanine or tryptophan. The D gene is left open where the match is weak. Each size is once, few, many, or a class for an expanded clone.

clone_size	d_call	j_call	cdr3_length	v_call	cdr3_nt	cdr3_aa
many	.	TRBJ1-5	13	TRBV12-3/TRBV12-4	TGTGCCAGCAGTTTAGGACTCAATCAGCCCCAGCATTTT	CASSLGLNQPQHF
many	.	TRBJ2-3	13	TRBV4-3	TGCGCCAGCAGCCAAGATCGGCAGGACACGCAGTATTTT	CASSQDRQDTQYF
many	.	TRBJ2-1	17	TRBV7-2	TGTGCCAGCAGCAAAGCGCTCCTTCGTTCCAGCTACAATGAGCAGTTCTTC	CASSKALLRSSYNEQFF
many	TRBD1	TRBJ1-5	14	TRBV5-1	TGCGCCAGCAGCGCGCAGGGGGCCAATCAGCCCCAGCATTTT	CASSAQGANQPQHF
many	.	TRBJ1-1	11	TRBV4-1	TGCGCCAGCAGCCAAGGTCCTGAAGCTTTCTTT	CASSQGPEAFF
many	.	TRBJ1-2	15	TRBV29-1	TGCAGCGCCCAGGGCAGCTTCTTAGCTAACTATGGCTACACCTTC	CSAQGSFLANYGYTF
many	.	TRBJ1-5	15	TRBV24-1	TGTGCCACCAGTGAAACGGGGAGGGGCAATCAGCCCCAGCATTTT	CATSETGRGNQPQHF
many	.	TRBJ2-3	14	TRBV9	TGTGCCAGCAGCGTAGATGGCGGTAGGGATACGCAGTATTTT	CASSVDGGRDTQYF
many	.	TRBJ1-1	14	TRBV20-1	TGCAGTGCTAGAGATCGGGACAAACATGGAGGAGCTTTCTTT	CSARDRDKHGGAFF
many	TRBD1	TRBJ2-2	15	TRBV4-3	TGCGCCAGCAGCCACCGGGACAGGGGGACCGGGGAGCTGTTTTTT	CASSHRDRGTGELFF
many	TRBD2	TRBJ2-1	13	TRBV15	TGTGCCACCAGCTTCGGGACTAGCAATGAGCAGTTCTTC	CATSFGTSNEQFF
few	.	TRBJ2-1	16	TRBV20-1	TGCAGTGCTAGAGATAAGTTAACAGGATTGGGGAATGAGCAGTTCTTC	CSARDKLTGLGNEQFF
many	TRBD1	TRBJ2-7	16	TRBV7-2	TGTGCCAGCAGCCCACAACCGGGACAGGGGTCCTACGAGCAGTACTTC	CASSPQPGQGSYEQYF
many	.	TRBJ1-5	17	TRBV5-5	TGTGCCAGCAGCATAGCGGCGGGGGAATATAGCAATCAGCCCCAGCATTTT	CASSIAAGEYSNQPQHF
many	TRBD2	TRBJ2-2	13	TRBV6-5	TGTGCCAGCCGGCAGGGAGGGGCCGGGGAGCTGTTTTTT	CASRQGGAGELFF
many	TRBD1	TRBJ1-1	14	TRBV20-1	TGCAGTGCTAGCCGGGACAGAGTGAACACTGAAGCTTTCTTT	CSASRDRVNTEAFF